What follows are 32 T cell receptor beta chains derived from one specimen sequenced in a study of neoadjuvant nivolumab and ipilimumab in lung cancer. Clones were read by immunoSEQ multiplex PCR, and TCRdb kept only the in-frame ones, dropping some. The sample lists approximately 17,000 clones; less than 85% were seen once. The material sequenced was tumor tissue, taken after neoadjuvant nivolumab, alone or with ipilimumab, at or shortly before surgery. The origin of the receptors is an adult with non-small cell lung cancer.

The chain joins TRBV5-3 to TRBJ1-2; D not certain. TRBV5-3 is placed among ORFs of uncertain function. The CDR3 is 13 amino acids. The ends were cut back, 4 bases at V and 2 bases at J, with 9 bases in the middle. The CDR3 here is CARSPERNYGYTF. CDR3 sequence (DNA): TGTGCCAGAAGCCCCGAGAGGAACTATGGCTACACCTTC.

In this sample, this clone turned up once. The J gene is TRBJ2-2, the V gene TRBV11-3; 9 nucleotides match TRBD1. This CDR3 has 15 amino acids. From germline, CDR1 is SGHNT and CDR2 YENEEA. V lost 5 bases to trimming and J lost 5 bases; unmatched junction nucleotides: 6. The CDR3 sequence: CASSPRTGVTGELFF. CDR3 DNA sequence: TGTGCCAGCAGCCCGCGGACAGGGGTAACCGGGGAGCTGTTTTTT.

V and J are TRBV18 and TRBJ2-7, with D possibly being TRBD1 or TRBD2 (7 bases each). The CDR3 length is 13 residues. From germline, CDR1 is KGHSH and CDR2 LQKENI. Trimming took 6 bases from V and 1 from J, leaving 10 bases between them. The CDR3 loop reads CASSQGGSYEQYF. The CDR3 DNA reads TGTGCCAGCTCCCAGGGGGGGTCCTACGAGCAGTACTTC.

Note on this clone: At the DNA level, this CDR3 is encoded by other sequences in the same sample as well. The J gene is TRBJ2-7, the V gene TRBV6-5; D is unresolved. Germline V gene lookup returns CDR1 MNHEY and CDR2 SVGAGI. CDR3 size: 9 residues. V was shortened by 6 bases and J by 3 bases, with 0 bases between the two germline ends. CDR3 amino acids: CASSYEQYF. The CDR3 region has the DNA TGTGCCAGCAGCTACGAGCAGTACTTC.

This rearrangement joins TRBV19 to TRBJ1-5, with 9 bases matching TRBD1. Germline CDR1 and CDR2: LNHDA and SQIVND (reference sequence). Losses at the gene ends were 0 bases for V and 5 bases for J; bases not matched to a gene: 5. This CDR3 is built from 16 residues. The DNA of the CDR3 is TGTGCCAGTAGTATAGATCTGGGGACAGGGTATCAGCCCCAGCATTTT. It is translated as CASSIDLGTGYQPQHF.

V and J are TRBV6-1 and TRBJ1-2; D is unclear. The CDR3 has 13 residues. The germline gives CDR1 MNHNS, CDR2 SASEGT. Trimming stripped 2 bases from V and 0 bases from J, with 4 bases between. CDR3 sequence (DNA): TGTGCCAGCAGTGAACCGCCTAACTATGGCTACACCTTC. The encoded protein is CASSEPPNYGYTF.

J is TRBJ2-5 and V is TRBV5-5; tentative D call: TRBD1 (7 bases). The CDR3 extends over 15 amino acids. CDR1 and CDR2 (germline): SGHKS, YYEKEE (reference sequence). The germline V and J ends were trimmed by 4 bases and 4 bases, with 17 bases remaining between them. Here the CDR3 reads CASSPQQGRLETQYF. The CDR3 bases are TGTGCCAGCAGCCCACAACAGGGGAGGTTAGAGACCCAGTACTTC.

This chain joins TRBV7-2 and TRBJ1-1, with a possible D match to TRBD1 (5 bases). Trimming shortened V by 5 bases and J by 5 bases, and 18 bases separated the two germline ends. The CDR3 has 15 amino acids. CDR1 is SGHTA, CDR2 FQGNSA, per germline. CDR3 coding DNA: TGTGCCAGCAGCGTTACCCCAGGGCTAGGGACTGAAGCTTTCTTT. This encodes CASSVTPGLGTEAFF.

The CDR3 nucleotides read TGTGCCAGCAGTGACGGACTTTACGAGCAGTACTTC. As protein: CASSDGLYEQYF. This chain joins TRBV2 and TRBJ2-7; weak D call: TRBD2 (5 bases). Deletions cut 3 bases from V and 4 bases from J, with 7 bases between. The CDR3 is 12 residues long. Germline V gene data show CDR1 as SNHLY and CDR2 as FYNNEI.

The V gene is TRBV2, the J gene TRBJ1-1; D gene unclear. Germline CDR1 is SNHLY and CDR2 is FYNNEI. V shed 4 bases and J shed 9 bases, with 15 bases lying between them. This CDR3 region has 13 residues. The CDR3 bases are TGTGCCAGCAGTGCAAGGGTAGGTCTGAAAGCTTTCTTT. This sequence encodes CASSARVGLKAFF.

The rearrangement uses TRBV13 and TRBJ2-7; TRBD2 aligns across 8 bases. Unmatched junction bases numbered 7, after V lost 4 bases and J lost 5 bases. The CDR3 spans 14 residues. Germline CDR1 reads PRHDT; CDR2 reads FYEKMQ (reference sequence). Here the CDR3 reads CASSSGGGPDEQYF. The DNA of the CDR3 is TGTGCCAGCAGCTCAGGCGGGGGGCCCGACGAGCAGTACTTC.

The chain recombines TRBV9 with TRBJ1-4; 8 bases are a match to TRBD1. Germline V CDR1 and CDR2: SGDLS, YYNGEE. The CDR3 contains 14 residues. Trimming at V came to 4 bases and at J to 6 bases, leaving 5 bases not matched to a gene. The CDR3 here is CASSFDRGDEKLFF. In nucleotides, the CDR3 is TGTGCCAGCAGCTTCGACAGGGGCGATGAAAAACTGTTTTTT. The full variable domain, rest sourced from reference TRBV9 and TRBJ1-4, is DSGVTQTPKHLITATGQRVTLRCSPRSGDLSVYWYQQSLDQGLQFLIQYYNGEERAKGNILERFSAQQFPDLHSELNLSSLELGDSALYFCASSFDRGDEKLFFGSGTQLSVL.

The V call is TRBV2, the J call TRBJ2-5, with a tentative D call TRBD1 (6 bases). The CDR3 covers 15 residues. Germline V gene sequence: CDR1 SNHLY, CDR2 FYNNEI. V was cut by 5 bases and J by 5 bases, with 18 bases left in between. In DNA form, the CDR3 reads TGTGCCAGCAGTTTAACAGGGTTGAGGGGTGAGACCCAGTACTTC. Protein sequence: CASSLTGLRGETQYF.

The chain uses TRBV18 and TRBJ1-1; TRBD1 matches at 7 bases. The ends lost 3 bases at V and 0 bases at J; junction bases unmatched: 7. The germline V gene has CDR1 KGHSH and CDR2 LQKENI. CDR3 length equals 16 residues. The CDR3 loop reads CASSPGRGQVNTEAFF. The CDR3 DNA follows: TGTGCCAGCTCACCCGGACGCGGACAGGTGAACACTGAAGCTTTCTTT. Full variable domain (rest looked up from reference TRBV18 and TRBJ1-1): NAGVMQNPRHLVRRRGQEARLRCSPMKGHSHVYWYRQLPEEGLKFMVYLQKENIIDESGMPKERFSAEFPKEGPSILRIQQVVRGDSAAYFCASSPGRGQVNTEAFFGQGTRLTVV.

The chain combines TRBV4-2 with TRBJ2-5; TRBD1 is a possible D gene (6 bases). Trimming took 4 bases from V and 5 from J, leaving 8 bases between them. This CDR3 contains 12 residues. Looked up from germline, CDR1 is LGHNA and CDR2 is YNFKEQ. The CDR3 nucleotides read TGTGCCAGCAGCCCCCAGGGGGAGACCCAGTACTTC. Its protein is CASSPQGETQYF.

V gene TRBV2 combines with J gene TRBJ1-1, with 8 bases matching TRBD1. Germline V lookup: CDR1 SNHLY, CDR2 FYNNEI. The CDR3 spans 15 residues. The J segment lost 7 bases and the V segment lost 3 bases, leaving 10 bases of the junction unmatched. CDR3 DNA: TGTGCCAGCAGTGAGTCAAGGGACAGGATCGATGAAGCTTTCTTT. Protein product: CASSESRDRIDEAFF.

This clone has more than one count but fewer than ten. This chain connects TRBV5-6 to TRBJ2-7, with D possibly being TRBD2 (7 bases). The CDR3 contains 14 residues. Per germline, CDR1 SGHDT and CDR2 YYEEEE. V lost 2 bases and J 5 bases, leaving 14 bases between the germline ends. DNA for the CDR3: TGTGCCAGCAGCTTTGTAGGGGGGAGGGACGAGCAGTACTTC. The encoded protein is CASSFVGGRDEQYF.

V and J are TRBV2 and TRBJ1-6; no clear D gene. V was trimmed by 4 bases and J by 3 bases, leaving 13 bases between them. This CDR3 region has 16 residues. Germline CDR1 SNHLY, CDR2 FYNNEI. CDR3 nucleotides: TGTGCCAGCAGTGGTGTTGGGGAGATCTATAATTCACCCCTCCACTTT. It codes for CASSGVGEIYNSPLHF.

The chain is built from TRBV20-1 and TRBJ1-5, with no clear D. The CDR3 contains 11 residues. Germline loops: CDR1 DFQATT, CDR2 SNEGSKA (reference sequence). V was trimmed by 7 bases and J by 4 bases, leaving 8 bases between them. The CDR3 DNA follows: TGCAGTGTAGCGGGGAATCAGCCCCAGCATTTT. Its translation: CSVAGNQPQHF.

The chain carries TRBV5-1 and TRBJ1-5, with D hard to call. This CDR3 is 15 amino acids long. CDR1 and CDR2 from the germline V gene are SGHRS and YFSETQ. Trimming left V 0 bases short and J 0 bases short, with 7 bases between. CDR3 amino acids: CASSLGIDSNQPQHF. CDR3 nucleotide sequence: TGCGCCAGCAGCTTGGGCATCGATAGCAATCAGCCCCAGCATTTT.

This rearrangement joins TRBV18 to TRBJ1-5; D is ambiguous. The CDR3 spans 14 residues. Trimming removed 4 bases from V and 2 bases from J, with 9 bases in between. Germline loops: CDR1 KGHSH, CDR2 LQKENI. CDR3 amino acids: CASSRGTRNQPQHF. The CDR3 bases are TGTGCCAGCTCACGTGGAACGCGCAATCAGCCCCAGCATTTT. Variable domain in full (rest from reference TRBV18 and TRBJ1-5): NAGVMQNPRHLVRRRGQEARLRCSPMKGHSHVYWYRQLPEEGLKFMVYLQKENIIDESGMPKERFSAEFPKEGPSILRIQQVVRGDSAAYFCASSRGTRNQPQHFGDGTRLSIL.

The chain combines TRBV6-6 with TRBJ1-1; TRBD1 is a possible D gene (5 bases). The CDR3 is made up of 15 amino acids. In germline, CDR1 is MNHNY, CDR2 SVGAGI (reference sequence). Between the trimmed V and J ends, which lost 7 bases and 5 bases, there was a span of 20 bases. The CDR3 DNA follows: TGTGCCAGCACCGTCATTCCTCAGGGTAGTACTGAAGCTTTCTTT. It translates to CASTVIPQGSTEAFF.

Concerning this clone: A read error may account for a junction end that differs from germline. The chain recombines TRBV6-4 with TRBJ2-7; no clear D. The CDR3 loop spans 9 amino acids. CDR1 is MRHNA, CDR2 SNTAGT, per germline. CDR3: CASSDLGWF. The CDR3 bases are TGTGCCAGCAGTGATCTGGGGTGGTTC.

This rearrangement joins TRBV10-1 to TRBJ2-1; 9 positions match TRBD2. The CDR3 length is 13 residues. V was clipped by 4 bases and J by 12 bases; unmatched bases: 7. Germline-derived CDR1 and CDR2 are WNHNN and SYGVQD (reference sequence). The CDR3 here is CASSVGGGGRQFF. The CDR3, as DNA: TGCGCCAGCAGTGTAGGCGGGGGGGGTCGGCAGTTCTTC.

The chain couples TRBV7-9 to TRBJ2-7; no definite D call. Germline-derived CDR1 and CDR2 are SEHNR and FQNEAQ (reference sequence). There are 12 residues in the CDR3. Trimming stripped 5 bases from V and 4 bases from J, with 9 bases between. The DNA of the CDR3 is TGTGCCAGCAGCCAGCAAGGTTACGAGCAGTACTTC. Amino acid sequence: CASSQQGYEQYF.

The CDR3 region has the DNA TGTGCCAGCAGCTTAGTCCTTACTAGCACAGATACGCAGTATTTT. Translation: CASSLVLTSTDTQYF. V usage is TRBV7-9 and J usage is TRBJ2-3, with D unresolved. V was clipped by 1 base and J by 0 bases, with 8 bases between them. CDR1 is SEHNR, CDR2 FQNEAQ, per germline (reference sequence). The CDR3 is 15 amino acids.

This clone has more than one count but fewer than ten. The chain employs TRBV5-5 and TRBJ1-2; D is uncertain. CDR3 length: 13 residues. The V gene lost 4 bases and the J gene lost 2 bases, with 9 bases spanning the gap. Germline CDR1 is SGHKS and CDR2 is YYEKEE (reference sequence). Written as DNA, the CDR3 is TGTGCCAGCAGCCCGGATCCCAACTATGGCTACACCTTC. It yields the protein CASSPDPNYGYTF. The entire variable domain, with the rest obtained from reference TRBV5-5 and TRBJ1-2, is as follows: DAGVTQSPTHLIKTRGQQVTLRCSPISGHKSVSWYQQVLGQGPQFIFQYYEKEERGRGNFPDRFSARQFPNYSSELNVNALLLGDSALYLCASSPDPNYGYTFGSGTRLTVV.

The chain links TRBV18 to TRBJ1-6, with D perhaps TRBD1 (6 bases). Trimming took off 0 bases at V and 11 bases at J, with 14 bases between the two ends. The CDR3 runs 15 residues. CDR1 is KGHSH and CDR2 is LQKENI in the germline V gene. The DNA of the CDR3 is TGTGCCAGCTCACCACCGGGTCAGGGGCCTCCACCCCTCCACTTT. Translating it yields CASSPPGQGPPPLHF.

The chain has TRBV5-1 and TRBJ2-2; possible D gene TRBD2, 6 bases. The CDR3 has 14 amino acids. Trimming cost V 6 bases and J 1 base, with 10 bases left between them. Germline CDR1 is SGHRS and CDR2 is YFSETQ. The CDR3 protein is CASMLARNTGELFF. The CDR3 region has the DNA TGCGCCAGCATGCTAGCGAGGAACACCGGGGAGCTGTTTTTT.

This clone has a single count. The chain couples TRBV6-5 to TRBJ1-3; 9 bases align to TRBD1. J was trimmed by 4 bases and V by 0 bases; bases with no gene match: 1. CDR1 MNHEY and CDR2 SVGAGI come from the germline V gene. The CDR3 sequence is 15 residues long. The CDR3 DNA sequence: TGTGCCAGCAGTTACTCCGGGACAGGGGGAAACACCATATATTTT. Residues: CASSYSGTGGNTIYF.

This sequence joins TRBV9 and TRBJ2-1; D unresolved. Trimming pared 0 bases from V and 10 bases from J, leaving 11 bases between. The CDR3 covers 13 residues. CDR1 and CDR2 from the germline V gene are SGDLS and YYNGEE. CDR3 protein: CASSVGSWGEQFF. The CDR3 DNA reads TGTGCCAGCAGCGTAGGATCTTGGGGAGAGCAGTTCTTC.

The V call is TRBV6-1, the J call TRBJ1-3; D call uncertain. V gave up 8 bases and J gave up 1 base, with 9 bases separating them. The CDR3 is 13 residues long. CDR1 is MNHNS, CDR2 SASEGT, per germline. The CDR3: CASLRGSGNTIYF. DNA of the CDR3: TGTGCCAGCCTGAGAGGGTCTGGAAACACCATATATTTT.